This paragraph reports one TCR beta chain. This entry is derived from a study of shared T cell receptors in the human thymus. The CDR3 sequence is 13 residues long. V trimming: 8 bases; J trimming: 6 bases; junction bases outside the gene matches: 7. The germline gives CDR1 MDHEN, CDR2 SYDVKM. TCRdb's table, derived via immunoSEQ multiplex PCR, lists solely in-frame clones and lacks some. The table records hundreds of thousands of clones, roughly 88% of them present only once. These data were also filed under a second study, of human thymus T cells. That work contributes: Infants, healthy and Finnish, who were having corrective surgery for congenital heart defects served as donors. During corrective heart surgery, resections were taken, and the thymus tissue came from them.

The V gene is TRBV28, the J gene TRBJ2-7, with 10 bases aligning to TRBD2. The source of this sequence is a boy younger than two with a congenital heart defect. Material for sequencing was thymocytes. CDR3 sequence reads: CASGPSGRFEQYF. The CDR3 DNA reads TGTGCCAGCGGACCTAGCGGGAGATTCGAGCAGTACTTC.